These T cell receptor beta chains were read from a single sample in a study of T cells in localized non-small cell lung cancer. Profiled with immunoSEQ multiplex PCR; TCRdb holds only in-frame clones, not every one. The sample holds under 4,000 clones, roughly 31% seen once. The sequences come from normal lung tissue next to the tumor, collected before any cancer treatment. The source is a male donor aged 60 or older with stage III lung adenocarcinoma. CDR3s include the opening cysteine and the closing phenylalanine or tryptophan. The order of the fields is V gene, J gene, D gene, clone size, CDR3 protein, CDR3 DNA. The D gene is left open where the match is weak. Clone size, where shown, is once, few, many, or a class for clones that have expanded.

v_call: TRBV11-3; j_call: TRBJ1-1; d_call: NA; clone_size: NA; cdr3_aa: CASISTGDRLDTEAFF; cdr3_nt: TGTGCCAGCATCTCTACGGGGGACCGACTCGACACTGAAGCTTTCTTT
v_call: TRBV5-1; j_call: TRBJ2-3; d_call: TRBD2; clone_size: few; cdr3_aa: CASSLEASGSRGTDTQYF; cdr3_nt: TGCGCCAGCAGCTTGGAAGCTAGCGGGAGCCGTGGGACAGATACGCAGTATTTT
v_call: TRBV6-8; j_call: TRBJ2-5; d_call: NA; clone_size: NA; cdr3_aa: CAIGDPRQGAQETQYF; cdr3_nt: TGTGCCATCGGGGACCCCCGCCAGGGAGCCCAAGAGACCCAGTACTTC
v_call: TRBV18; j_call: TRBJ2-2; d_call: NA; clone_size: few; cdr3_aa: CASSPPWENTGELFF; cdr3_nt: TGTGCCAGCTCACCACCGTGGGAGAACACCGGGGAGCTGTTTTTT
v_call: TRBV19; j_call: TRBJ2-1; d_call: NA; clone_size: NA; cdr3_aa: CASIVGRINEQFF; cdr3_nt: TGTGCCAGTATTGTCGGGAGAATCAATGAGCAGTTCTTC
v_call: TRBV29-1; j_call: TRBJ1-3; d_call: NA; clone_size: few; cdr3_aa: CSVGTRGNTIYF; cdr3_nt: TGCAGCGTTGGGACCCGGGGAAACACCATATATTTT
v_call: TRBV11-3; j_call: TRBJ2-4; d_call: NA; clone_size: NA; cdr3_aa: CASSLMGQGTKNIQYF; cdr3_nt: TGTGCCAGCAGCTTAATGGGGCAGGGGACCAAAAACATTCAGTACTTC
v_call: TRBV9; j_call: TRBJ1-5; d_call: TRBD1; clone_size: medium-sized; cdr3_aa: CASSFRGRESNQPQHF; cdr3_nt: TGTGCCAGCAGTTTCAGGGGGCGAGAGAGCAATCAGCCCCAGCATTTT
v_call: TRBV6-8; j_call: TRBJ2-1; d_call: NA; clone_size: NA; cdr3_aa: CASSPWESSYNEQFF; cdr3_nt: TGTGCCAGCAGCCCGTGGGAGAGCTCCTACAATGAGCAGTTCTTC
v_call: TRBV19; j_call: TRBJ2-1; d_call: NA; clone_size: NA; cdr3_aa: CASSILDNNEQFF; cdr3_nt: TGTGCCAGTAGTATTTTGGACAACAATGAGCAGTTCTTC
v_call: TRBV28; j_call: TRBJ1-3; d_call: TRBD1; clone_size: NA; cdr3_aa: CASSDTGGFSGNTIYF; cdr3_nt: TGTGCCAGCAGTGATACAGGGGGTTTCTCTGGAAACACCATATATTTT
v_call: TRBV18; j_call: TRBJ1-1; d_call: NA; clone_size: few; cdr3_aa: CASSPTLSNTEAFF; cdr3_nt: TGTGCCAGCTCACCGACGCTCTCGAACACTGAAGCTTTCTTT
v_call: TRBV18; j_call: TRBJ2-7; d_call: NA; clone_size: NA; cdr3_aa: CASSPIYLGEQYF; cdr3_nt: TGTGCCAGCTCACCGATATATCTGGGGGAGCAGTACTTC
v_call: TRBV11-3; j_call: TRBJ1-3; d_call: NA; clone_size: NA; cdr3_aa: CASSLEGPGNTIYF; cdr3_nt: TGTGCCAGCAGCTTGGAGGGGCCCGGAAACACCATATATTTT
v_call: TRBV6-8; j_call: TRBJ1-1; d_call: NA; clone_size: few; cdr3_aa: CASSAGARTEAFF; cdr3_nt: TGTGCCAGCAGTGCGGGGGCTAGAACTGAAGCTTTCTTT
v_call: TRBV30; j_call: TRBJ2-1; d_call: TRBD2; clone_size: NA; cdr3_aa: CAWSVLAGGPGHEQFF; cdr3_nt: TGTGCCTGGAGTGTACTAGCGGGAGGGCCTGGCCATGAGCAGTTCTTC
v_call: TRBV11-3; j_call: TRBJ2-5; d_call: NA; clone_size: NA; cdr3_aa: CASSLEGGPEETQYF; cdr3_nt: TGTGCCAGCAGCTTAGAGGGGGGCCCCGAAGAGACCCAGTACTTC
v_call: TRBV6-7; j_call: TRBJ1-1; d_call: NA; clone_size: few; cdr3_aa: CASKDGREAFF; cdr3_nt: TGTGCCAGCAAAGACGGGAGAGAAGCTTTCTTT
v_call: TRBV6-8; j_call: TRBJ1-1; d_call: NA; clone_size: medium-sized; cdr3_aa: CASRWTDRNTEAFF; cdr3_nt: TGTGCCAGCAGATGGACAGATCGGAACACTGAAGCTTTCTTT
v_call: TRBV19; j_call: TRBJ2-6; d_call: NA; clone_size: few; cdr3_aa: CASTREISSGANVLTF; cdr3_nt: TGTGCCAGTACTCGGGAAATCAGCTCTGGGGCCAACGTCCTGACTTTC
v_call: TRBV15; j_call: TRBJ2-3; d_call: NA; clone_size: NA; cdr3_aa: CATSRGTLYGTDTQYF; cdr3_nt: TGTGCCACCAGCAGAGGGACCCTGTATGGCACAGATACGCAGTATTTT
v_call: TRBV6-8; j_call: TRBJ1-5; d_call: TRBD1; clone_size: NA; cdr3_aa: CASSNPGQGLSNQPQHF; cdr3_nt: TGTGCCAGCAGTAATCCGGGACAGGGGCTAAGCAATCAGCCCCAGCATTTT
v_call: TRBV30; j_call: TRBJ1-2; d_call: NA; clone_size: few; cdr3_aa: CAWSESAGYTF; cdr3_nt: TGTGCCTGGAGTGAATCGGCTGGCTACACCTTC
v_call: TRBV6-8; j_call: TRBJ1-1; d_call: NA; clone_size: few; cdr3_aa: CASSYWDTNTEAFF; cdr3_nt: TGTGCCAGCAGTTACTGGGACACGAACACTGAAGCTTTCTTT
v_call: TRBV18; j_call: TRBJ2-7; d_call: TRBD2; clone_size: few; cdr3_aa: CASSELAGGGEQYF; cdr3_nt: TGTGCCAGCTCAGAACTAGCGGGAGGCGGCGAGCAGTACTTC
v_call: TRBV19; j_call: TRBJ2-7; d_call: TRBD1; clone_size: NA; cdr3_aa: CASRSTGEGEQYF; cdr3_nt: TGTGCCAGTAGGTCGACAGGGGAAGGCGAGCAGTACTTC
v_call: TRBV14; j_call: TRBJ2-7; d_call: TRBD2; clone_size: few; cdr3_aa: CATAHSGSREQYF; cdr3_nt: TGTGCCACCGCCCATAGCGGGAGTCGTGAGCAGTACTTC
v_call: TRBV29-1; j_call: TRBJ2-2; d_call: NA; clone_size: once; cdr3_aa: CSVDTINTGELFF; cdr3_nt: TGCAGCGTCGACACAATTAACACCGGGGAGCTGTTTTTT
v_call: TRBV30; j_call: TRBJ2-3; d_call: NA; clone_size: NA; cdr3_aa: CAWSPVGDTQYF; cdr3_nt: TGTGCCTGGAGCCCGGTAGGGGATACGCAGTATTTT
v_call: TRBV28; j_call: TRBJ2-3; d_call: NA; clone_size: NA; cdr3_aa: CASSLSGPNTDTQYF; cdr3_nt: TGTGCCAGCAGTTTGTCCGGTCCCAACACAGATACGCAGTATTTT
v_call: TRBV28; j_call: TRBJ1-2; d_call: NA; clone_size: few; cdr3_aa: CASSFLSRGYTF; cdr3_nt: TGTGCCAGCAGTTTTTTATCGAGAGGCTACACCTTC
v_call: TRBV14; j_call: TRBJ2-7; d_call: NA; clone_size: NA; cdr3_aa: CASSPRGPRDYEQYF; cdr3_nt: TGTGCCAGCAGCCCAAGGGGTCCTCGGGACTACGAGCAGTACTTC
v_call: TRBV10-2; j_call: TRBJ2-6; d_call: NA; clone_size: NA; cdr3_aa: CASSDGGSGANVLTF; cdr3_nt: TGCGCCAGCTCTGACGGGGGATCTGGGGCCAACGTCCTGACTTTC
v_call: TRBV11-3; j_call: TRBJ1-4; d_call: NA; clone_size: medium-sized; cdr3_aa: CASSIGTSGGLNEKLFF; cdr3_nt: TGTGCCAGCAGCATAGGGACCTCGGGAGGACTTAATGAAAAACTGTTTTTT
v_call: TRBV14; j_call: TRBJ2-3; d_call: NA; clone_size: NA; cdr3_aa: CASSALLGVGTDTQYF; cdr3_nt: TGTGCCAGCAGCGCGCTACTAGGGGTCGGCACAGATACGCAGTATTTT
v_call: TRBV18; j_call: TRBJ2-1; d_call: NA; clone_size: few; cdr3_aa: CASSPAGSYNEQFF; cdr3_nt: TGTGCCAGCTCACCAGCAGGGTCCTACAATGAGCAGTTCTTC
v_call: TRBV9; j_call: TRBJ2-1; d_call: TRBD1; clone_size: NA; cdr3_aa: CASSVRDREYNEQFF; cdr3_nt: TGTGCCAGCAGCGTGCGGGACAGGGAGTACAATGAGCAGTTCTTC
v_call: TRBV6-8; j_call: TRBJ1-1; d_call: TRBD1; clone_size: few; cdr3_aa: CASIKTGGYTEAFF; cdr3_nt: TGTGCCAGCATCAAGACAGGGGGTTACACTGAAGCTTTCTTT
v_call: TRBV6-8; j_call: TRBJ2-7; d_call: NA; clone_size: NA; cdr3_aa: CASSYDSGGSYEQYF; cdr3_nt: TGTGCCAGCAGTTACGACTCTGGGGGCTCCTACGAGCAGTACTTC
v_call: TRBV6-8; j_call: TRBJ2-3; d_call: NA; clone_size: few; cdr3_aa: CASGGTTDTQYF; cdr3_nt: TGTGCCAGCGGGGGAACCACAGATACGCAGTATTTT
v_call: TRBV11-3; j_call: TRBJ2-2; d_call: TRBD2; clone_size: NA; cdr3_aa: CASSPGLANTGELFF; cdr3_nt: TGTGCCAGCAGCCCCGGACTAGCGAACACCGGGGAGCTGTTTTTT
v_call: TRBV6-8; j_call: TRBJ2-7; d_call: TRBD1; clone_size: few; cdr3_aa: CASSWTGPYEQYF; cdr3_nt: TGTGCCAGCAGCTGGACAGGGCCCTACGAGCAGTACTTC
v_call: TRBV18; j_call: TRBJ2-7; d_call: NA; clone_size: NA; cdr3_aa: CASSLPGGEQYF; cdr3_nt: TGTGCCAGCTCACTTCCGGGCGGCGAGCAGTACTTC
v_call: TRBV11-3; j_call: TRBJ2-7; d_call: TRBD2; clone_size: NA; cdr3_aa: CASSLVAGGYEQYF; cdr3_nt: TGTGCCAGCAGCTTGGTCGCGGGAGGATACGAGCAGTACTTC
v_call: TRBV9; j_call: TRBJ1-2; d_call: NA; clone_size: few; cdr3_aa: CASSVGPLNYGYTF; cdr3_nt: TGTGCCAGCAGCGTGGGACCTCTTAACTATGGCTACACCTTC
v_call: TRBV19; j_call: TRBJ2-4; d_call: TRBD2; clone_size: NA; cdr3_aa: CASSPGLAGTLAKNIQYF; cdr3_nt: TGTGCCAGTAGCCCGGGACTAGCGGGAACTCTAGCCAAAAACATTCAGTACTTC
v_call: TRBV11-3; j_call: TRBJ2-2; d_call: NA; clone_size: few; cdr3_aa: CASSLGSSVDTGELFF; cdr3_nt: TGTGCCAGCAGCCTAGGATCTAGTGTGGACACCGGGGAGCTGTTTTTT
v_call: TRBV5-1; j_call: TRBJ1-6; d_call: NA; clone_size: few; cdr3_aa: CASSQGPYNSPLHF; cdr3_nt: TGCGCCAGCAGCCAGGGGCCGTATAATTCACCCCTCCACTTT
v_call: TRBV19; j_call: TRBJ1-4; d_call: TRBD1; clone_size: NA; cdr3_aa: CATDPGQWSGELFF; cdr3_nt: TGTGCCACCGATCCGGGACAGTGGAGTGGTGAACTGTTTTTT
v_call: TRBV5-1; j_call: TRBJ2-4; d_call: TRBD2; clone_size: NA; cdr3_aa: CASSQLAGAVGNIQYF; cdr3_nt: TGCGCCAGCAGCCAATTAGCGGGAGCGGTGGGAAACATTCAGTACTTC
v_call: TRBV9; j_call: TRBJ2-6; d_call: NA; clone_size: few; cdr3_aa: CALSGSGANVLTF; cdr3_nt: TGTGCCTTGAGCGGCTCTGGGGCCAACGTCCTGACTTTC
v_call: TRBV11-3; j_call: TRBJ2-2; d_call: TRBD2; clone_size: NA; cdr3_aa: CASSAIAGSTGELFF; cdr3_nt: TGTGCCAGCAGCGCCATAGCGGGTAGCACCGGGGAGCTGTTTTTT
v_call: TRBV6-8; j_call: TRBJ2-1; d_call: NA; clone_size: NA; cdr3_aa: CASTTIRSGGSYNEQFF; cdr3_nt: TGTGCCAGCACTACCATACGGAGCGGTGGATCCTACAATGAGCAGTTCTTC
v_call: TRBV11-3; j_call: TRBJ2-1; d_call: NA; clone_size: few; cdr3_aa: CASSPLAVYNEQFF; cdr3_nt: TGTGCCAGCAGCCCGCTCGCGGTATACAATGAGCAGTTCTTC
v_call: TRBV18; j_call: TRBJ1-1; d_call: TRBD1; clone_size: NA; cdr3_aa: CASSPGQGVWTEAFF; cdr3_nt: TGTGCCAGCTCACCAGGACAGGGGGTATGGACTGAAGCTTTCTTT
v_call: TRBV6-8; j_call: TRBJ1-1; d_call: NA; clone_size: few; cdr3_aa: CASWYREGVEAFF; cdr3_nt: TGTGCCAGCTGGTACAGGGAGGGGGTTGAAGCTTTCTTT
v_call: TRBV18; j_call: TRBJ2-5; d_call: NA; clone_size: NA; cdr3_aa: CASSPQAGPGETQYF; cdr3_nt: TGTGCCAGCTCACCTCAGGCGGGTCCGGGGGAGACCCAGTACTTC
v_call: TRBV5-1; j_call: TRBJ2-1; d_call: NA; clone_size: NA; cdr3_aa: CASSPQTGTRVFEQFF; cdr3_nt: TGCGCCAGCAGCCCCCAGACCGGGACGAGGGTATTTGAGCAGTTCTTC